This T cell receptor beta chain was documented in a study of OX40 agonist ivuxolimab in advanced cancers. Across the study: Partial responses occurred in Three dose-escalation patients, one with hepatocellular carcinoma and two with cutaneous melanoma. Study findings and constraints: Within 6 weeks, CD4+ and CD8+ blood T cells expanded clonally at 0.1 to 3.0 mg/kg. CD8+ T cells were the subset that, on average, had more expanded clones than CD4+.

Concerning this clone: Its antigen remains unidentified.

Trimming took off 4 bases at V and 0 bases at J, with 7 bases between the two ends. The CDR3 spans 14 residues. CDR1 is LNHDA and CDR2 is SQIVND in the germline V gene (reference sequence). Generated by immunoSEQ multiplex PCR, the TCRdb table keeps only in-frame clones and is missing some. The table records 45,000 to 50,000 clones, around 86% of them present only once. With baseline, cycle 4 day 1, and cycle 7 day 1 as timepoints, blood was sampled. V and J are TRBV19 and TRBJ2-4, with D perhaps matching TRBD1 (5 bases). Source: CD4+ or CD8+ T cells sorted from blood, taken in a trial of the OX40 agonist ivuxolimab. This TCR was sampled from an adult with an advanced solid tumor such as melanoma, head and neck, liver or kidney cancer. The DNA of the CDR3 is TGTGCCAGTAGTACAGGGCTAGCCAAAAACATTCAGTACTTC. Residues: CASSTGLAKNIQYF.